This T cell receptor (beta chain) was observed in a study of graft-versus-host responses after intestinal transplantation. Overall study findings and caveats: Some GvH clones were seen earlier in gut or blood, suggesting intestinal origin.

Assay: immunoSEQ multiplex PCR; the TCRdb copy retains only in-frame clones and omits some. This table has about 26,000 clones, roughly 87% appearing once. Per the germline V gene, CDR1 is MNHEY and CDR2 is SMNVEV (reference sequence). This CDR3 region has 14 residues. V lost 1 base and J lost 2, with 7 bases in between. On this clone itself: Its antigen remains unidentified.

The sequence was collected from a human donor who received an intestinal transplant. The genes are TRBV27 and TRBJ2-3; D is unresolved. Source: unstimulated CD4+ T cells sorted from spleen or lymph node cells, taken before intestinal transplant. The CDR3 sequence: CASSLYEATDTQYF. CDR3 in DNA: TGTGCCAGCAGTTTATATGAGGCCACAGATACGCAGTATTTT.